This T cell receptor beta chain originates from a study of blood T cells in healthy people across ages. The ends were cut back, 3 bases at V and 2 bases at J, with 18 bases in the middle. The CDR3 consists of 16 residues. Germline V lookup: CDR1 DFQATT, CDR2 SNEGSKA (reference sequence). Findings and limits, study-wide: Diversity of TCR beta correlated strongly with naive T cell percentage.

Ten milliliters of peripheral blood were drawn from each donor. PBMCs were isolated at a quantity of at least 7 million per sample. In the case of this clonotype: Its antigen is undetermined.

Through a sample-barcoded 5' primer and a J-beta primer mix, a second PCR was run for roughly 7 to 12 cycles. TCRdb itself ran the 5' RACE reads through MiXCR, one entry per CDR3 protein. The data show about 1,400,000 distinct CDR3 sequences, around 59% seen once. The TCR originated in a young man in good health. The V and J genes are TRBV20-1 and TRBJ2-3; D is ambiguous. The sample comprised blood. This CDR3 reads CSASWVQNIYTDTQYF. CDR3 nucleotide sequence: TGCAGTGCTAGTTGGGTCCAAAACATCTACACAGATACGCAGTATTTT.